One and the same sample provided the 26 T cell receptor beta chains below, sequenced in a study of cytomegalovirus exposure and HLA in healthy donors (dated by TCRdb to 2016 to 2017). The library relied on the immunoSEQ multiplex PCR assay. The multiplex PCR relied on a mix of 60 forward primers for TCR Vbeta segments and 13 reverse primers for TCR Jbeta segments. TCRdb provides this immuneACCESS table in a form limited to in-frame rearrangements. Some clones are lacking; in checked studies, under half of them reflect an unresolved V gene, and why the rest are absent is not known. Recorded for this sample are about 160,000 clones; around 85% of them occurred a single time. The ten largest account for about 4.5% of the sample. Sample: PBMCs. The receptors here all came from a man between 40 and 49 years old in good health and CMV-seronegative.

The rearrangement joins TRBV30 to TRBJ1-6; the D gene is possibly TRBD1 (6 bases). This CDR3 comprises 13 residues. From germline, CDR1 is GTSNPN and CDR2 SVGIG (reference sequence). V was shortened by 4 bases and J by 7 bases, with 11 bases between the two germline ends. CDR3 coding DNA: TGTGCCTGGAATGCAGGGGCCAATTCACCCCTCCACTTT. Translating gives CAWNAGANSPLHF.

The chain employs TRBV27 and TRBJ2-6, with 8 bases matching TRBD1. The germline V gene encodes CDR1 MNHEY and CDR2 SMNVEV (reference sequence). Trimming at V came to 4 bases and at J to 3 bases, leaving 14 bases not matched to a gene. The CDR3 runs to 19 residues. CDR3 loop: CASSSLRSRGPGGANVLTF. The CDR3 region has the DNA TGTGCCAGCAGTTCCCTGCGCAGCAGGGGGCCTGGTGGGGCCAACGTCCTGACTTTC.

The gene calls are TRBV18 and TRBJ2-3, with 7 bases lining up with TRBD1. V lost 6 bases, J lost 4 bases, and 16 bases stayed unmatched. The CDR3 runs 17 residues. Germline CDR1 and CDR2: KGHSH and LQKENI. The CDR3: CASSNDPATGNADTQYF. Written as DNA, the CDR3 is TGTGCCAGCTCGAACGACCCGGCGACAGGGAACGCAGATACGCAGTATTTT.

The CDR3 nucleotides read TGCGCCAGCAGGGAGGGGACAGCCTACGAGCAGTACTTC. Amino acids: CASREGTAYEQYF. This sequence joins TRBV5-1 and TRBJ2-7; TRBD1 is a possible D gene (7 bases). Germline loops: CDR1 SGHRS, CDR2 YFSETQ. V was shortened by 5 bases and J by 2 bases, with 11 bases between the two germline ends. This CDR3 region has 13 residues. The entire variable domain, with the rest obtained from reference TRBV5-1 and TRBJ2-7, is as follows: KAGVTQTPRYLIKTRGQQVTLSCSPISGHRSVSWYQQTPGQGLQFLFEYFSETQRNKGNFPGRFSGRQFSNSRSEMNVSTLELGDSALYLCASREGTAYEQYFGPGTRLTVT.

This clone was seen a few times. V and J are TRBV2 and TRBJ1-4; D ambiguous. The germline V gene encodes CDR1 SNHLY and CDR2 FYNNEI. The CDR3 has 14 amino acids. Deletions cut 7 bases from V and 6 bases from J, with 15 bases between. CDR3 bases: TGTGCCAGCACTCAGTCCGGGTACGATGAAAAACTGTTTTTT. Its translation is CASTQSGYDEKLFF.

The chain joins TRBV6-5 to TRBJ1-3; D might be TRBD1 (6 bases). The CDR3 loop spans 14 amino acids. Germline-derived CDR1 and CDR2 are MNHEY and SVGAGI. The V and J ends lost 7 bases and 1 base respectively, with 11 bases between them. This chain's CDR3 is CASTNRESGNTIYF. The DNA of the CDR3 is TGTGCCAGCACTAACAGGGAATCTGGAAACACCATATATTTT.

J is TRBJ1-2 and V is TRBV6-5; 9 nucleotides line up with TRBD1. CDR1 is MNHEY, CDR2 SVGAGI, per germline. V was clipped by 0 bases and J by 2 bases; unmatched bases: 4. The CDR3 contains 16 residues. The CDR3 reads CASSYSGTGLNYGYTF. The CDR3 DNA follows: TGTGCCAGCAGTTACTCTGGGACAGGGCTGAACTATGGCTACACCTTC.

The chain links TRBV7-6 to TRBJ2-5, with 7 bases fitting TRBD2. V lost 1 base to trimming and J lost 7 bases; unmatched junction nucleotides: 12. The CDR3 runs 16 residues. CDR1 and CDR2 (germline): SGHVS, FNYEAQ. DNA of the CDR3: TGTGCCAGCAGCTTAGAAATGGGGGGGTCAGTGGGGACCCAGTACTTC. Its protein product is CASSLEMGGSVGTQYF.

V and J are TRBV10-3 and TRBJ2-7, with 7 positions matching TRBD1. CDR1 is ENHRY and CDR2 is SYGVKD in the germline V gene. With 6 bases clipped from V and 5 bases from J, the junction kept 4 bases outside the gene matches. The CDR3 is 12 residues long. The CDR3 loop reads CAISRDSDEQYF. The DNA of the CDR3 is TGTGCCATCAGCCGGGACAGCGACGAGCAGTACTTC.

This sequence joins TRBV11-1 and TRBJ2-3; 7 bases agree with TRBD1. The trim removed 4 bases at V and 3 bases at J, leaving 7 bases unmatched. Per the germline V gene, CDR1 is SGHAT and CDR2 is FQDESV (reference sequence). The CDR3 sequence is 15 residues long. CDR3 in amino acids: CASSSGTVGTDTQYF. CDR3 sequence (DNA): TGTGCCAGCAGCTCCGGGACAGTTGGAACAGATACGCAGTATTTT.

V usage is TRBV6-5 and J usage is TRBJ1-4; no reliable D call. There are 15 residues in the CDR3. Germline-derived CDR1 and CDR2 are MNHEY and SVGAGI. Trimming took off 2 bases at V and 5 bases at J, with 12 bases between the two ends. CDR3 residues: CASSYLSSENEKLFF. As DNA, the CDR3 is TGTGCCAGCAGTTACCTTTCCAGCGAGAATGAAAAACTGTTTTTT.

The rearrangement uses TRBV6-5 and TRBJ1-3; D is undetermined. The V and J ends lost 6 bases and 3 bases respectively, with 9 bases between them. Germline CDR1 and CDR2: MNHEY and SVGAGI. There are 13 residues in the CDR3. CDR3 DNA sequence: TGTGCCAGCAGCCGGACTTTTGGAAACACCATATATTTT. Its translation: CASSRTFGNTIYF.

The chain employs TRBV10-3 and TRBJ1-5; TRBD1 is a possible D gene (6 bases). Germline loops: CDR1 ENHRY, CDR2 SYGVKD. CDR3 length: 15 amino acids. Trimming removed 9 bases from V and 7 bases from J, with 22 bases in between. The CDR3 DNA sequence: TGTGCCATTGGGGGGGCGGGACGGGGGGGACAGCCCCAGCATTTT. Protein sequence: CAIGGAGRGGQPQHF.

Worth noting for this clone: Other DNA sequences of this sample code for an identical CDR3. V is TRBV28 and J is TRBJ1-1; D is possibly TRBD1 (6 bases). The V gene's germline CDR1 is MDHEN and CDR2 SYDVKM. V lost 6 bases to trimming and J lost 7 bases, with 12 bases between them. This CDR3 is built from 12 residues. The CDR3 DNA sequence: TGTGCCAGCAGCCTAGGACAGTTTGAAGCTTTCTTT. The encoded protein is CASSLGQFEAFF.

V usage is TRBV4-2 and J usage is TRBJ1-2, with a weak D call TRBD1 (5 bases). V was cut by 0 bases and J by 4 bases, with 9 bases left in between. Germline CDR1 is LGHNA and CDR2 is YNFKEQ. The CDR3 has 14 residues. The CDR3, as DNA: TGTGCCAGCAGCCAAGATCTGACAGCCTATGGCTACACCTTC. Translated, it gives CASSQDLTAYGYTF.

The rearrangement joins TRBV7-3 to TRBJ2-3; D possibly corresponds to TRBD2 (6 bases). V lost 5 bases, J lost 1 base, and 10 bases lay in between. Germline assignment: CDR1 SGHTA and CDR2 FQGTGA. The CDR3 contains 14 residues. DNA for the CDR3: TGTGCCAGCAGCCTTGAGCGGGGCACAGATACGCAGTATTTT. Protein product: CASSLERGTDTQYF.

A single count supports this clone. The same CDR3 arises from other DNA sequences in this sample as well. The chain joins TRBV19 to TRBJ2-5; a possible D gene is TRBD2 (7 bases). CDR3 length: 14 amino acids. The V end was cut by 6 bases, the J end by 5 bases, with 16 bases between. CDR1 is LNHDA and CDR2 is SQIVND in the germline V gene (reference sequence). In nucleotides, the CDR3 is TGTGCCAGTAGGTCAGGGAGGGGGGGGGAGACCCAGTACTTC. Protein product: CASRSGRGGETQYF.

The chain combines TRBV29-1 with TRBJ2-7; the D gene is possibly TRBD1 (5 bases). V lost 7 bases, J lost 4 bases, and 17 bases lay in between. The CDR3 length is 13 residues. The germline gives CDR1 SQVTM, CDR2 ANQGSEA. The CDR3 loop is CSDRQGSHYEQYF. The CDR3 nucleotides are TGCAGCGACAGGCAGGGTTCCCATTACGAGCAGTACTTC.

The rearrangement uses TRBV7-9 and TRBJ2-7, with 9 bases identical to TRBD1. The CDR3 totals 15 residues. V lost 5 bases to trimming and J lost 2 bases; unmatched junction nucleotides: 7. Germline V gives CDR1 SEHNR, CDR2 FQNEAQ (reference sequence). CDR3 amino acids: CASSPLDRGTYEQYF. In DNA form, the CDR3 reads TGTGCCAGCAGCCCATTGGACAGGGGAACCTACGAGCAGTACTTC.

The V call is TRBV20-1, the J call TRBJ1-4; D call uncertain. Germline V gene sequence: CDR1 DFQATT, CDR2 SNEGSKA (reference sequence). The CDR3 is made up of 11 amino acids. V gave up 6 bases and J gave up 7 bases, with 9 bases separating them. CDR3 in amino acids: CSARRSEKLFF. CDR3 nucleotide sequence: TGCAGTGCAAGGAGGTCTGAAAAACTGTTTTTT.

A remark on this clone: Other nucleotide sequences in the sample specify the same CDR3. The chain joins TRBV5-6 to TRBJ1-1; D is possibly TRBD1 (6 bases). From germline, CDR1 is SGHDT and CDR2 YYEEEE. V shed 5 bases and J shed 0 bases, with 14 bases lying between them. CDR3 length: 15 residues. CDR3 amino acids: CASRTPGQMNTEAFF. The CDR3 DNA follows: TGTGCCAGCAGGACGCCTGGACAGATGAACACTGAAGCTTTCTTT.

V and J are TRBV6-5 and TRBJ2-3, with D perhaps TRBD1 (5 bases). The V end was cut by 5 bases, the J end by 3 bases, with 12 bases between. Germline CDR1 and CDR2: MNHEY and SVGAGI. CDR3 length: 14 amino acids. For the CDR3, the DNA is TGTGCCAGCAGTCCCCAGGGTTGGACAGATACGCAGTATTTT. Its protein product is CASSPQGWTDTQYF.

The chain combines TRBV19 with TRBJ2-2, with TRBD2 matching over 13 bases. Germline lookup yields CDR1 LNHDA and CDR2 SQIVND (reference sequence). The ends lost 7 bases at V and 3 bases at J; junction bases unmatched: 5. The CDR3 runs to 16 residues. CDR3 protein: CASNRGLAGYTGELFF. Here the CDR3 DNA reads TGTGCCAGTAACAGGGGACTAGCGGGGTACACCGGGGAGCTGTTTTTT.

This clone was seen once. The V gene is TRBV10-3, the J gene TRBJ2-5, with TRBD1 matching over 7 bases. From germline, CDR1 is ENHRY and CDR2 SYGVKD. V trimming: 2 bases; J trimming: 4 bases; junction bases outside the gene matches: 4. The CDR3 consists of 14 residues. CDR3 sequence reads: CAISEDRAVETQYF. CDR3 bases: TGTGCCATCAGTGAGGACAGGGCTGTAGAGACCCAGTACTTC.

In its sample, this clone was seen a few times. The genes are TRBV7-9 and TRBJ1-1; D is undetermined. The V and J ends lost 2 bases and 11 bases respectively, with 12 bases between them. The CDR3 spans 12 residues. Germline CDR1 is SEHNR and CDR2 is FQNEAQ (reference sequence). For the CDR3, the DNA is TGTGCCAGCAGCTTATATGACCCCGGGGCTTTCTTT. It is translated as CASSLYDPGAFF.

This rearrangement joins TRBV18 to TRBJ1-5; D remains unclear. The CDR3 covers 16 residues. Trimming took 5 bases from V and 0 from J, leaving 14 bases between them. Germline V gene sequence: CDR1 KGHSH, CDR2 LQKENI. CDR3 sequence: CASSTYEPYSNQPQHF. CDR3 DNA sequence: TGTGCCAGCTCAACCTACGAACCATATAGCAATCAGCCCCAGCATTTT.